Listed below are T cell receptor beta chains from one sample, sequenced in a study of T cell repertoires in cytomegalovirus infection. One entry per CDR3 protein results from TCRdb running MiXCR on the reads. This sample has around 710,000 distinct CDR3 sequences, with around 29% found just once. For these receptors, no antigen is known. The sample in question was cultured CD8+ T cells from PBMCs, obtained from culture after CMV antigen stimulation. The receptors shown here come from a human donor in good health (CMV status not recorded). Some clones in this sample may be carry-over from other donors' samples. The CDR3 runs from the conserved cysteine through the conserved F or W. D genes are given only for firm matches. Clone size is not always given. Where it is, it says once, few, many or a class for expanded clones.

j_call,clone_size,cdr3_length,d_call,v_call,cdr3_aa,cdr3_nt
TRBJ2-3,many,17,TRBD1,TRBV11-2,CASSLGSGQGPTDTQYF,TGTGCCAGCAGCTTGGGGTCGGGACAGGGACCCACAGATACGCAGTATTTT
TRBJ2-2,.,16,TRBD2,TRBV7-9,CGSSIPAGGRTGELFF,TGTGGCAGCAGCATCCCAGCGGGGGGGCGAACCGGGGAGCTGTTTTTT
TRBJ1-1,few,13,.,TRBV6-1,CASFLWGASEAFF,TGTGCCAGCTTCTTGTGGGGGGCCTCTGAAGCTTTCTTT
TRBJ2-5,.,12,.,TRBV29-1,CSVWREKETQYF,TGCAGCGTTTGGAGGGAAAAAGAGACCCAGTACTTC
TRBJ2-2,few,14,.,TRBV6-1,CASSEAGLTGELFF,TGTGCCAGCAGTGAAGCTGGTCTCACCGGGGAGCTGTTTTTT
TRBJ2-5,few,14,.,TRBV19,CASSIPLAGETQYF,TGTGCCAGTAGTATCCCACTAGCAGGAGAGACCCAGTACTTC
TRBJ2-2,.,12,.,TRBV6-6,CASSYGSGELFF,TGTGCCAGCAGTTATGGGAGCGGGGAGCTGTTTTTT
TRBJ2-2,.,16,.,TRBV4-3,CASSQGGPSGTGELFF,TGCGCCAGCAGCCAGGGGGGGCCCTCGGGCACCGGGGAGCTGTTTTTT
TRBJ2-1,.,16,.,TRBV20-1,CSASGPGAFSYNEQFF,TGCAGTGCTTCAGGCCCTGGTGCCTTCTCCTACAATGAGCAGTTCTTC
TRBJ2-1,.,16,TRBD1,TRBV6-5,CASSYKDRGRRNEQFF,TGTGCCAGCAGTTACAAGGACAGGGGGCGTCGGAATGAGCAGTTCTTC
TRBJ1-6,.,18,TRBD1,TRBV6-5,CASSYSPPDRAHNSPLHF,TGTGCCAGCAGTTACTCGCCCCCTGACAGGGCCCATAATTCACCCCTCCACTTT
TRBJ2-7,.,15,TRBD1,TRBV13,CASSSDRHPLYEQYF,TGTGCCAGCAGCTCGGACAGGCACCCTCTCTACGAGCAGTACTTC
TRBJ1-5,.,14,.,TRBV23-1,CASHSDKEQRPQHF,TGCGCCAGCCACTCGGACAAGGAGCAGCGGCCCCAGCATTTT
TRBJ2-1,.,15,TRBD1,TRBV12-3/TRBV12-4,CASSSDRDPNGEQFF,TGTGCCAGCAGTTCCGACAGGGACCCAAACGGTGAGCAGTTCTTC
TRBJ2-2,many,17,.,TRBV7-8,CASSLAVRGDLTGELFF,TGTGCCAGCAGCTTAGCCGTCAGAGGGGACCTCACCGGGGAGCTGTTTTTT
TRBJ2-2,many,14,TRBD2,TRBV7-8,CAQPAGDNTGELFF,TGTGCACAGCCAGCGGGGGACAACACCGGGGAGCTGTTTTTT
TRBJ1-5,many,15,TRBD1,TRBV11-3,CASSRQGISNQPQHF,TGTGCCAGCAGCCGACAGGGGATTAGCAATCAGCCCCAGCATTTT
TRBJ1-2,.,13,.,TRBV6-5,CASSYSRGSGYTF,TGTGCCAGCAGTTACTCGCGGGGGAGTGGCTACACCTTC
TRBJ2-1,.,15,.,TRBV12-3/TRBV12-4,CASSLSFGVLDEQFF,TGTGCCAGCAGTTTGAGTTTCGGGGTTCTCGATGAGCAGTTCTTC
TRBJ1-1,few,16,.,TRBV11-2,CASSSSTVSVNTEAFF,TGTGCCAGCAGCTCTTCGACAGTAAGTGTGAACACTGAAGCTTTCTTT
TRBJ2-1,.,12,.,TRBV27,CASSGDYNEQFF,TGTGCCAGCAGTGGGGACTACAATGAGCAGTTCTTC
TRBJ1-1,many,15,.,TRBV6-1,CASSGVWDGNTEAFF,TGTGCCAGCAGTGGAGTATGGGACGGCAACACTGAAGCTTTCTTT
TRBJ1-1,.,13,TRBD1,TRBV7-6,CASSGSGGTEAFF,TGTGCCAGCAGCGGCTCAGGGGGCACTGAAGCTTTCTTT
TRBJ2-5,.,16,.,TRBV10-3,CAISELAGLTQETQYF,TGTGCCATCAGTGAGTTAGCAGGACTTACCCAAGAGACCCAGTACTTC
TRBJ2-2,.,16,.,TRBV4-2,CASSSTEPGNTGELFF,TGTGCCAGCTCCAGTACGGAGCCAGGGAACACCGGGGAGCTGTTTTTT
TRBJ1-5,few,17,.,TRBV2,CASSQGLNAFFNQPQHF,TGTGCCAGCAGTCAGGGCCTGAACGCTTTTTTTAATCAGCCCCAGCATTTT
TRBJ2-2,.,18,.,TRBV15,CATRTALGQGRTAGELFF,TGTGCCACCAGAACAGCACTGGGTCAGGGCCGCACTGCCGGGGAGCTGTTTTTT
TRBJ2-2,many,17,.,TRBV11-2,CASSLWPHRINTGELFF,TGTGCCAGCAGCTTATGGCCACATCGGATAAACACCGGGGAGCTGTTTTTT
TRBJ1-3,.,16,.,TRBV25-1,CASSNYRDSSGNTIYF,TGTGCCAGCAGTAACTACAGGGATAGCTCTGGAAACACCATATATTTT
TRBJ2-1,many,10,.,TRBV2,CASSENEQFF,TGTGCCAGCAGTGAAAATGAGCAGTTCTTC
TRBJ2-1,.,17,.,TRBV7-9,CASSSKPTGNPYNEQFF,TGTGCCAGCAGTTCAAAGCCGACGGGGAACCCCTACAATGAGCAGTTCTTC
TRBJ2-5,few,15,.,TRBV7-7,CASSLEQGRIETQYF,TGTGCTAGCAGCTTAGAACAGGGAAGGATTGAGACCCAGTACTTC
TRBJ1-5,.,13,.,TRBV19,CASNLGQTWPQHF,TGTGCCAGTAACCTTGGACAAACTTGGCCCCAGCATTTT